A single sample is the source of the 25 T cell receptor beta chains below, sequenced in a study of cytomegalovirus exposure and HLA in healthy donors. Amplification used 60 Vbeta primers and 13 Jbeta primers. Sequencing used immunoSEQ multiplex PCR; TCRdb keeps in-frame clones, though not all of them. Here the sample spans around 98,000 clones, approximately 78% being singletons. Sequenced sample: PBMCs. These receptors came from a man in his forties in good health and CMV-seronegative.

The chain combines TRBV28 with TRBJ2-7, with 9 bases fitting TRBD2. The CDR3 contains 16 residues. Germline V gene lookup returns CDR1 MDHEN and CDR2 SYDVKM. V lost 7 bases, J lost 2 bases, and 12 bases stayed unmatched. The CDR3 region has the DNA TGTGCCAGCACCTATGACAAGCGGGGGGCAACCTACGAGCAGTACTTC. It yields the protein CASTYDKRGATYEQYF.

CDR3 nucleotides: TGTGCCGGCCGACCCCGCGGAACAGAGACCCAGTACTTC. Protein product: CAGRPRGTETQYF. The chain carries TRBV28 and TRBJ2-5; D is ambiguous. This CDR3 spans 13 amino acids. The germline V gene has CDR1 MDHEN and CDR2 SYDVKM. Trimming removed 11 bases at V and 4 bases at J, with 17 bases between.

The chain combines TRBV11-2 with TRBJ2-2; D call uncertain. The CDR3 consists of 14 residues. The V gene lost 1 base and the J gene lost 6 bases, with 9 bases spanning the gap. CDR1 is SGHAT and CDR2 is FQNNGV in the germline V gene. The CDR3: CASSLVGWPGELFF. CDR3 DNA sequence: TGTGCCAGCAGCTTAGTTGGTTGGCCCGGGGAGCTGTTTTTT.

This clone occurred once. The chain links TRBV6-5 to TRBJ2-1; a weak D match, TRBD1 (5 bases). V was pared by 0 bases and J by 6 bases, with 9 bases between. The length of the CDR3 is 14 residues. Germline-derived CDR1 and CDR2 are MNHEY and SVGAGI. The CDR3 coding sequence is TGTGCCAGCAGTTACTCGAATAGGGGCAATGAGCAGTTCTTC. As protein: CASSYSNRGNEQFF.

This chain joins TRBV30 and TRBJ1-3, with D hard to call. The CDR3 runs 16 residues. The V end was cut by 0 bases, the J end by 0 bases, with 12 bases between. Germline CDR1 is GTSNPN and CDR2 is SVGIG (reference sequence). This CDR3 reads CAWSVLSTSSGNTIYF. DNA for the CDR3: TGTGCCTGGAGTGTACTAAGCACCAGCTCTGGAAACACCATATATTTT.

The chain couples TRBV11-2 to TRBJ2-5; D unclear. Trimming stripped 7 bases from V and 2 bases from J, with 14 bases between. The CDR3 is made up of 14 amino acids. In germline, CDR1 is SGHAT, CDR2 FQNNGV. The CDR3 sequence: CASNPSRKQETQYF. In DNA, the CDR3 is TGTGCCAGCAACCCTAGTCGTAAACAAGAGACCCAGTACTTC.

V gene TRBV2 combines with J gene TRBJ1-3, with no clear D. The CDR3 covers 16 residues. Germline V gives CDR1 SNHLY, CDR2 FYNNEI. V gave up 6 bases and J gave up 0 bases, with 15 bases separating them. Here the CDR3 reads CASREPGRGSGNTIYF. The CDR3 DNA reads TGTGCCAGCAGAGAACCCGGTCGGGGCTCTGGAAACACCATATATTTT.

The V call is TRBV13, the J call TRBJ1-5; 8 bases are a match to TRBD1. Germline V CDR1 and CDR2: PRHDT, FYEKMQ (reference sequence). The V and J ends lost 2 bases and 5 bases, in that order; junction bases with no gene match: 2. CDR3 length: 14 residues. This chain's CDR3 is CASSLSGGDQPQHF. For the CDR3, the DNA is TGTGCCAGCAGCTTATCAGGGGGCGATCAGCCCCAGCATTTT.

This clone was seen a few times. The gene calls are TRBV29-1 and TRBJ1-5, with D tentatively TRBD1 (6 bases). CDR1 SQVTM and CDR2 ANQGSEA come from the germline V gene. Trimming took off 4 bases at V and 6 bases at J, with 16 bases between the two ends. This CDR3 spans 14 amino acids. Here the CDR3 reads CSVAIGGAGQPQHF. CDR3 bases: TGCAGCGTTGCCATTGGGGGGGCAGGTCAGCCCCAGCATTTT.

The chain couples TRBV18 to TRBJ1-1; possibly TRBD1 for D (5 bases). Germline V gene data show CDR1 as KGHSH and CDR2 as LQKENI. V was clipped by 3 bases and J by 3 bases, with 14 bases between them. This CDR3 contains 15 residues. In DNA form, the CDR3 reads TGTGCCAGCTCACCGATCGGTTCGGGGGACACTGAAGCTTTCTTT. Amino acid sequence: CASSPIGSGDTEAFF.

V usage is TRBV6-1 and J usage is TRBJ2-6; D not resolved. The CDR3 totals 15 residues. The germline CDR1 and CDR2 sequences are MNHNS and SASEGT. Trimming cost V 2 bases and J 0 bases, with 5 bases left between them. DNA for the CDR3: TGTGCCAGCAGTGAATTCTTCTCTGGGGCCAACGTCCTGACTTTC. Translation gives CASSEFFSGANVLTF.

The chain employs TRBV10-3 and TRBJ1-1, with unresolved D. Germline CDR1 reads ENHRY; CDR2 reads SYGVKD. There are 10 residues in the CDR3. The CDR3 loop is CASSGTEAFF. In DNA form, the CDR3 reads TGTGCATCTAGTGGAACTGAAGCTTTCTTT.

The rearrangement joins TRBV18 to TRBJ2-2; D unclear. The V end lost 3 bases, the J end lost 4 bases, and 9 bases lay between the germline ends. Germline assignment: CDR1 KGHSH and CDR2 LQKENI. This CDR3 contains 14 residues. CDR3 sequence reads: CASSPERSTGELFF. The CDR3 bases are TGTGCCAGCTCACCCGAAAGGAGCACCGGGGAGCTGTTTTTT. The full variable domain, with the rest looked up from reference TRBV18 and TRBJ2-2, is NAGVMQNPRHLVRRRGQEARLRCSPMKGHSHVYWYRQLPEEGLKFMVYLQKENIIDESGMPKERFSAEFPKEGPSILRIQQVVRGDSAAYFCASSPERSTGELFFGEGSRLTVL.

The V gene is TRBV5-6, the J gene TRBJ1-1; no reliable D call. The CDR3 extends over 14 amino acids. Trimming stripped 4 bases from V and 2 bases from J, with 12 bases between. The V gene's germline CDR1 is SGHDT and CDR2 YYEEEE. CDR3 in amino acids: CASSVDKANTEAFF. In DNA, the CDR3 is TGTGCCAGCAGCGTCGACAAGGCTAACACTGAAGCTTTCTTT.

The CDR3 reads CAWSQLAGSTDTQYF. For the CDR3, the DNA is TGTGCCTGGAGCCAACTAGCGGGGAGCACAGATACGCAGTATTTT. J is TRBJ2-3 and V is TRBV30, with 10 bases matching TRBD2. V dropped 3 bases and J dropped 0; count of bases not matched to a gene: 3. CDR3 length: 15 amino acids. CDR1 and CDR2 (germline): GTSNPN, SVGIG (reference sequence). The variable domain in full, completed from reference TRBV30 and TRBJ2-3, reads SQTIHQWPATLVQPVGSPLSLECTVEGTSNPNLYWYRQAAGRGLQLLFYSVGIGQISSEVPQNLSASRPQDRQFILSSKKLLLSDSGFYLCAWSQLAGSTDTQYFGPGTRLTVL.

The chain carries TRBV2 and TRBJ2-4; 7 nucleotides line up with TRBD1. Trimming at V came to 8 bases and at J to 0 bases, leaving 13 bases not matched to a gene. The CDR3 length is 17 residues. Per the germline V gene, CDR1 is SNHLY and CDR2 is FYNNEI. In DNA, the CDR3 is TGTGCCAGCGACGGGACAGTGAATCGTCTAGCCAAAAACATTCAGTACTTC. Amino acid sequence: CASDGTVNRLAKNIQYF.

The J gene is TRBJ2-7, the V gene TRBV11-2, with 10 bases lining up with TRBD1. The trim removed 5 bases at V and 2 bases at J, leaving 6 bases unmatched. The CDR3 is made up of 15 amino acids. The germline CDR1 and CDR2 sequences are SGHAT and FQNNGV. The CDR3 sequence is CASSARTGGTYEQYF. DNA for the CDR3: TGTGCCAGCAGCGCCCGGACAGGGGGGACCTACGAGCAGTACTTC. Full variable domain (missing parts from reference TRBV11-2 and TRBJ2-7): EAGVAQSPRYKIIEKRQSVAFWCNPISGHATLYWYQQILGQGPKLLIQFQNNGVVDDSQLPKDRFSAERLKGVDSTLKIQPAKLEDSAVYLCASSARTGGTYEQYFGPGTRLTVT.

This clone occurred a few times. The genes are TRBV25-1 and TRBJ1-4; tentative D call: TRBD1 (5 bases). From germline, CDR1 is MGHDK and CDR2 SYGVNS. V lost 3 bases, J lost 14 bases, and 13 bases lay in between. This CDR3 has 12 residues. The CDR3 DNA sequence: TGTGCCAGCAGTGACTATGACCGGGGGCTGTTTTTT. Amino acid sequence: CASSDYDRGLFF.

The rearrangement links TRBV7-6 to TRBJ2-2, with 11 bases that match TRBD2. V dropped 5 bases and J dropped 2; count of bases not matched to a gene: 1. The CDR3 totals 15 residues. Per the germline V gene, CDR1 is SGHVS and CDR2 is FNYEAQ. DNA of the CDR3: TGTGCCAGCAGCACTAGCGGGGGAAACACCGGGGAGCTGTTTTTT. Protein sequence: CASSTSGGNTGELFF.

The chain links TRBV19 to TRBJ1-1; the D gene is possibly TRBD1 (5 bases). The CDR3 sequence is 14 residues long. Germline CDR1 is LNHDA and CDR2 is SQIVND (reference sequence). Trimming left V 7 bases short and J 1 base short, with 13 bases between. CDR3 region: CASNWPRANTEAFF. Here the CDR3 DNA reads TGTGCCAGTAATTGGCCCAGGGCGAACACTGAAGCTTTCTTT.

This clone was counted a few times. The chain recombines TRBV4-2 with TRBJ1-3; no definite D call. Trimming cost V 1 base and J 0 bases, with 4 bases left between them. The V gene's germline CDR1 is LGHNA and CDR2 YNFKEQ. The CDR3 extends over 14 amino acids. CDR3 DNA: TGTGCCAGCAGCCAAGCCGTCTCTGGAAACACCATATATTTT. Its translation is CASSQAVSGNTIYF.

This clone was seen once. The V call is TRBV6-1, the J call TRBJ2-7, with 7 bases fitting TRBD1. The CDR3 is made up of 13 amino acids. The V gene's germline CDR1 is MNHNS and CDR2 SASEGT. The trim removed 7 bases at V and 5 bases at J, leaving 8 bases unmatched. CDR3 sequence: CASNPDRVDEQYF. The CDR3 DNA is TGTGCCAGCAATCCTGACAGGGTAGACGAGCAGTACTTC.

The chain carries TRBV5-1 and TRBJ2-3; D is possibly TRBD1 (6 bases). CDR1 and CDR2 (germline): SGHRS, YFSETQ. This CDR3 is 15 amino acids long. Trimming took 2 bases from V and 4 from J, leaving 14 bases between them. This CDR3 reads CASSLGRQVSDTQYF. The DNA for the CDR3 is TGCGCCAGCAGCTTAGGTAGACAGGTTTCAGATACGCAGTATTTT.

The count of this clone is one. CDR3 region: CASSLKTGASTNEKLFF. The CDR3 DNA follows: TGTGCCAGCAGTTTAAAGACAGGGGCGTCCACTAATGAAAAACTGTTTTTT. The V gene is TRBV5-6, the J gene TRBJ1-4; 8 bases align to TRBD1. V was clipped by 5 bases and J by 2 bases; unmatched bases: 11. In germline, CDR1 is SGHDT, CDR2 YYEEEE. CDR3 length: 17 residues.

The gene calls are TRBV6-5 and TRBJ2-3; 7 bases agree with TRBD2. J lost 1 base, V lost 5 bases, and 6 bases had no gene match. Germline CDR1 and CDR2: MNHEY and SVGAGI. This CDR3 comprises 15 residues. The CDR3 reads CASSRSGARTDTQYF. CDR3 nucleotides: TGTGCCAGCAGTCGGAGCGGGGCGCGCACAGATACGCAGTATTTT.